The clone carrying this T cell receptor (beta chain) was observed a few times. Antigen unknown. Germline CDR1 SGHVS, CDR2 FQNEAQ. The CDR3 is 13 residues long. V lost 0 bases, J lost 12 bases, and 12 bases lay in between. A single record per CDR3 protein comes from TCRdb applying MiXCR to the 5' RACE reads. The table includes more than 400,000 distinct CDR3 sequences, 13% to 15% detected once. This sample stems from a study of identical twins. All donors were healthy, and all were Caucasian. Findings of the study overall: The presence of invariant MAIT and iNKT cells could partly confound analyses of zero-insertion sequences. The models gave estimates that fell short of the out-of-frame TCR alpha sharing seen in monozygotic twins. Twins shared out-of-frame alpha sequences with excess low generation probability.

This sample was shared with a second study, whose subject was yellow fever vaccine responses in identical twins.

The receptor was derived from a woman under 30 in good health. Sequencing input: CD4+ T cells sorted from blood. The chain is built from TRBV7-8 and TRBJ2-4; D is possibly TRBD2 (6 bases). In DNA form, the CDR3 reads TGTGCCAGCAGCTTAGCGGGTGGAGGGCGTCAGTACTTC. It codes for CASSLAGGGRQYF.